Presented here are 12 T cell receptor beta chains from one specimen sequenced in a study of cytomegalovirus exposure and HLA in healthy donors. In the PCR, 60 Vbeta and 13 Jbeta primers were used. This table comes from immunoSEQ multiplex PCR, and its TCRdb copy is limited to in-frame clones, with some not included. Of about 110,000 clones in the sample, 76% were seen once. The sequenced sample was PBMCs. The receptors were gathered from a man aged 30-40 years in good health and CMV-seropositive.

The chain employs TRBV28 and TRBJ1-1; 7 positions match TRBD1. V shed 7 bases, J shed 1 base, and the junction held 15 bases outside the gene matches. Germline assignment: CDR1 MDHEN and CDR2 SYDVKM. This CDR3 has 17 residues. The DNA of the CDR3 is TGTGCCAGCATCCGCTTAGGTCCGACAGGGTGGAACACTGAAGCTTTCTTT. This translates into CASIRLGPTGWNTEAFF. Complete variable domain (other parts from reference TRBV28 and TRBJ1-1): DVKVTQSSRYLVKRTGEKVFLECVQDMDHENMFWYRQDPGLGLRLIYFSYDVKMKEKGDIPEGYSVSREKKERFSLILESASTNQTSMYLCASIRLGPTGWNTEAFFGQGTRLTVV.

This clone was seen once. V is TRBV6-6 and J is TRBJ2-7; TRBD2 matches at 9 bases. V lost 5 bases to trimming and J lost 5 bases; unmatched junction nucleotides: 4. This CDR3 spans 13 amino acids. Germline loops: CDR1 MNHNY, CDR2 SVGAGI (reference sequence). CDR3 sequence (DNA): TGTGCCAGCAGTAGGTTAGCGGGAGACGAGCAGTACTTC. Translated: CASSRLAGDEQYF.

This rearrangement joins TRBV11-2 to TRBJ2-7; 9 positions agree with TRBD2. This CDR3 contains 15 residues. V gave up 3 bases and J gave up 1 base; unmatched junction bases: 4. Per germline, CDR1 SGHAT and CDR2 FQNNGV. The CDR3 here is CASSFSGGRSYEQYF. The CDR3 coding sequence is TGTGCCAGCAGCTTTAGCGGGGGTCGTTCCTACGAGCAGTACTTC.

The V and J genes are TRBV27 and TRBJ2-5, with TRBD1 identical over 8 bases. The tail of the sequence fits TRBJ2-7 better, so the J call may be wrong. The CDR3 sequence is 14 residues long. Germline V gene lookup returns CDR1 MNHEY and CDR2 SMNVEV (reference sequence). The CDR3 here is CASSLRDRYYEQYF. CDR3 bases: TGTGCCAGCAGTCTCCGGGACAGGTACTACGAGCAGTACTTC.

V usage is TRBV27 and J usage is TRBJ2-5; D perhaps matches TRBD1 (6 bases). The CDR3 loop spans 15 amino acids. With 0 bases removed from V and 1 base from J, the gap between germline ends came to 9 bases. Germline CDR1 reads MNHEY; CDR2 reads SMNVEV (reference sequence). The CDR3 protein is CASSLSMGAQETQYF. CDR3 nucleotides: TGTGCCAGCAGTTTATCGATGGGGGCCCAAGAGACCCAGTACTTC.

The chain has TRBV28 and TRBJ1-2; 10 bases are shared with TRBD1. The CDR3 loop spans 17 amino acids. Germline values: CDR1 MDHEN, CDR2 SYDVKM. J lost 1 base, V lost 4 bases, and 9 bases had no gene match. The CDR3 sequence is CASSSEGTGDLNYGYTF. The CDR3 nucleotides are TGTGCCAGCAGTTCGGAGGGGACAGGGGATCTTAACTATGGCTACACCTTC.

The gene calls are TRBV28 and TRBJ2-1, with 7 bases lining up with TRBD1. Germline CDR1 MDHEN, CDR2 SYDVKM. The CDR3 length is 15 residues. V was pared by 7 bases and J by 6 bases, with 12 bases of the junction left unmatched. The CDR3 protein is CASTQGQSSVNEQFF. As DNA, the CDR3 is TGTGCCAGCACCCAGGGACAGTCCTCAGTCAATGAGCAGTTCTTC.

This rearrangement joins TRBV11-3 to TRBJ2-1, with 8 bases fitting TRBD2. Germline trimming cut 0 bases from V and 8 bases from J; bases unmatched to any gene: 6. Germline CDR1 and CDR2: SGHNT and YENEEA. The CDR3 totals 15 residues. Written as DNA, the CDR3 is TGTGCCAGCAGCTTAGAGCGGGGGGTTTTAGATGAGCAGTTCTTC. Translation gives CASSLERGVLDEQFF.

The chain employs TRBV25-1 and TRBJ2-1, with a tentative D call TRBD2 (7 bases). The V end was cut by 11 bases, the J end by 3 bases, with 14 bases between. Germline V gives CDR1 MGHDK, CDR2 SYGVNS. The CDR3 length is 13 residues. The CDR3 nucleotides read TGTGCCGCCTTCGGGGGGCTCTACAATGAGCAGTTCTTC. This sequence encodes CAAFGGLYNEQFF.

The chain carries TRBV9 and TRBJ2-3; possible D gene TRBD1, 5 bases. Germline CDR1 SGDLS, CDR2 YYNGEE. CDR3 size: 12 residues. Trimming took 0 bases from V and 10 from J, leaving 9 bases between them. The CDR3 reads CASSVGGGAQYF. In DNA, the CDR3 is TGTGCCAGCAGCGTAGGGGGCGGTGCGCAGTATTTT.

The chain carries TRBV7-6 and TRBJ2-5; no firm D call. The CDR3 covers 15 residues. Trimming shortened V by 1 base and J by 2 bases, and 11 bases separated the two germline ends. CDR1 and CDR2 from the germline V gene are SGHVS and FNYEAQ. The CDR3 DNA reads TGTGCCAGCAGCTTAGAGCCAACAGCACAAGAGACCCAGTACTTC. Protein sequence: CASSLEPTAQETQYF.

The chain recombines TRBV2 with TRBJ2-5; D remains ambiguous. The CDR3 has 12 amino acids. V was trimmed by 2 bases and J by 5 bases, leaving 6 bases between them. Germline V gives CDR1 SNHLY, CDR2 FYNNEI. CDR3 sequence: CASSENRETQYF. The CDR3 nucleotides read TGTGCCAGCAGTGAAAACCGGGAGACCCAGTACTTC.